This is a list of T cell receptor beta chains from one sample in a study of CD8 T cells in ankylosing spondylitis. TCRdb redid the calling of the 5' RACE reads with MiXCR, one entry per CDR3 protein. Of some 220,000 distinct CDR3 sequences detected, roughly a tenth appear once; the ten largest clones hold around 2.6%. What was sequenced was blood, either unsorted or a sorted T cell fraction (not recorded which). The receptors were sampled from a male donor with ankylosing spondylitis or in good health (not recorded which). Each CDR3 is given with its conserved first and last residue. D genes are given only for firm matches. Expanded clones get a size class; other rows say once, few or many, or leave the size out.

abundance	v_gene	j_gene	d_gene	len	CDR3aa	CDR3nt
many	TRBV20-1	TRBJ1-2	NA	13	CSAYLTANYGYTF	TGCAGCGCTTATCTAACGGCTAACTATGGCTACACCTTC
many	TRBV2	TRBJ2-2	NA	14	CASSLGRGTGELFF	TGTGCCAGCTCTTTGGGGCGAGGCACCGGGGAGCTGTTTTTT
NA	TRBV7-9	TRBJ1-1	NA	15	CASSLRLDLNTEAFF	TGTGCCAGCAGCTTAAGGTTGGACCTTAACACTGAAGCTTTCTTT
many	TRBV25-1	TRBJ2-2	TRBD1	15	CASQQTGVNTGELFF	TGTGCCAGTCAACAAACAGGGGTTAACACCGGGGAGCTGTTTTTT
many	TRBV30	TRBJ1-4	TRBD1	14	CAWSTGTGDGKLFF	TGTGCCTGGAGTACCGGGACAGGGGACGGAAAACTGTTTTTT
many	TRBV6-1	TRBJ2-6	NA	14	CASRTSFGANVLTF	TGTGCCAGCAGGACGTCTTTCGGGGCCAACGTCCTGACTTTC
many	TRBV12-3/TRBV12-4	TRBJ1-1	NA	16	CASSPGVGLANTEAFF	TGTGCCAGCAGTCCAGGGGTCGGATTGGCGAACACTGAAGCTTTCTTT
many	TRBV1	TRBJ2-1	NA	18	CTSSPGTEELGSYNEQFF	TGCACCAGCAGCCCCGGGACTGAAGAATTAGGCTCCTACAATGAGCAGTTCTTC
many	TRBV29-1	TRBJ1-1	NA	12	CSVDPKNTEAFF	TGCAGCGTTGACCCAAAGAACACTGAAGCTTTCTTT
many	TRBV5-4	TRBJ2-5	TRBD1	15	CASSLRTGGGETQYF	TGTGCCAGCAGCCTAAGGACAGGGGGTGGGGAGACCCAGTACTTC
many	TRBV21-1	TRBJ2-1	NA	18	CAYPGTSGLKQPYNEQFF	TGTGCCTACCCCGGGACTAGCGGATTGAAACAACCCTACAATGAGCAGTTCTTC
many	TRBV6-1	TRBJ2-3	NA	17	CASSPRGGGADTDTQYF	TGTGCCAGCAGTCCCAGGGGTGGGGGGGCCGACACAGATACGCAGTATTTT
NA	TRBV27	TRBJ1-1	NA	13	CASSPWGDTEAFF	TGTGCCAGCAGCCCTTGGGGAGATACTGAAGCTTTCTTT
NA	TRBV30	TRBJ2-7	TRBD1	14	CAWTRDRGSYEQYF	TGTGCCTGGACAAGGGACAGGGGTTCCTACGAGCAGTACTTC
NA	TRBV3-1	TRBJ2-3	NA	15	CASSQEGRGADTQYF	TGTGCCAGCAGCCAAGAGGGCAGGGGGGCAGATACGCAGTATTTT
many	TRBV3-1	TRBJ1-5	NA	18	CASSQDYRRGGSNQPQHF	TGTGCCAGCAGCCAAGATTATCGCAGGGGTGGGAGCAATCAGCCCCAGCATTTT
many	TRBV12-3/TRBV12-4	TRBJ2-1	TRBD2	15	CASSFSLAGGGEQFF	TGTGCCAGCAGTTTCAGCCTAGCGGGAGGCGGTGAGCAGTTCTTC
many	TRBV7-2	TRBJ2-1	NA	12	CASSLDTNEQFF	TGTGCCAGCAGTCTCGACACAAATGAGCAGTTCTTC
many	TRBV12-3/TRBV12-4	TRBJ2-1	TRBD2	14	CASSLAGLAPEQFF	TGTGCCAGCAGTTTAGCCGGACTAGCCCCTGAGCAGTTCTTC
many	TRBV5-5	TRBJ2-3	TRBD1	15	CASSFGTGGIDTQYF	TGTGCCAGCAGCTTTGGGACAGGGGGCATAGATACGCAGTATTTT
many	TRBV15	TRBJ2-3	NA	15	CATSRVRGKTDTQYF	TGTGCCACCAGCAGAGTGCGCGGGAAGACAGATACGCAGTATTTT
many	TRBV7-9	TRBJ2-1	TRBD1	16	CASSSRQGARNNEQFF	TGTGCCAGCAGCTCTCGACAGGGGGCGCGTAACAATGAGCAGTTCTTC
NA	TRBV7-9	TRBJ2-2	NA	14	CASKPPANTGELFF	TGTGCCAGCAAGCCGCCCGCGAACACCGGGGAGCTGTTTTTT
many	TRBV5-1	TRBJ2-7	NA	18	CASSPVQTGTPLSYEQYF	TGCGCCAGCAGTCCTGTTCAGACCGGGACACCACTCTCCTACGAGCAGTACTTC
many	TRBV11-2	TRBJ1-2	NA	14	CASGLLGADYGYTF	TGTGCCAGCGGACTGTTAGGGGCAGACTATGGCTACACCTTC
NA	TRBV7-7	TRBJ1-4	NA	13	CASSPEGNEKLFF	TGTGCCAGCAGCCCCGAGGGGAATGAAAAACTGTTTTTT
NA	TRBV11-1	TRBJ2-2	TRBD2	20	CASSFLLGISGGKGAGELFF	TGTGCCAGCAGCTTCTTGCTCGGGATTAGCGGGGGAAAGGGCGCCGGGGAGCTGTTTTTT
many	TRBV7-9	TRBJ2-2	NA	16	CASSLAGRTATGELFF	TGTGCCAGCAGCTTGGCGGGACGCACGGCAACCGGGGAGCTGTTTTTT
few	TRBV7-2	TRBJ1-5	NA	16	CASSLGGAIGNQPQHF	TGTGCCAGCAGCTTAGGGGGGGCTATAGGCAATCAGCCCCAGCATTTT
many	TRBV20-1	TRBJ2-3	NA	14	CSARGEDNTDTQYF	TGCAGTGCTAGAGGGGAGGACAACACAGATACGCAGTATTTT
many	TRBV20-1	TRBJ1-2	TRBD1	13	CSALGTANYGYTF	TGCAGTGCCCTTGGGACAGCAAACTATGGCTACACCTTC
few	TRBV13	TRBJ2-7	TRBD1	16	CASSLNLGQVPYEQYF	TGTGCCAGCAGCTTAAATTTGGGACAGGTACCCTACGAGCAGTACTTC
NA	TRBV5-1	TRBJ2-3	NA	12	CASSDQADTQYF	TGCGCCAGCAGCGACCAGGCAGATACGCAGTATTTT
many	TRBV20-1	TRBJ2-7	NA	15	CSAGDPPTSSYEQYF	TGCAGTGCTGGAGACCCTCCAACCAGCTCCTACGAGCAGTACTTC
many	TRBV2	TRBJ1-4	NA	14	CASRQALANEKLFF	TGTGCCAGCAGGCAGGCGTTGGCTAATGAAAAACTGTTTTTT
many	TRBV5-1	TRBJ2-3	NA	15	CASSLDGVSTDTQYF	TGCGCCAGCAGCTTGGACGGCGTTAGCACAGATACGCAGTATTTT
many	TRBV7-2	TRBJ2-1	TRBD2	15	CASSFRRERYNEQFF	TGTGCCAGCAGCTTCCGGCGGGAGAGATACAATGAGCAGTTCTTC
many	TRBV20-1	TRBJ2-3	TRBD1	14	CSAGQGISTDTQYF	TGCAGTGCAGGACAGGGGATTAGCACAGATACGCAGTATTTT
many	TRBV6-1	TRBJ2-1	TRBD1	15	CASSRGQGNYNEQFF	TGTGCCAGCAGCCGCGGACAGGGTAACTACAATGAGCAGTTCTTC
once	TRBV19	TRBJ2-3	NA	15	CASSIAGLSTDTQYF	TGTGCCAGTAGTATAGCTGGGCTTAGCACAGATACGCAGTATTTT